The rows below give T cell receptor beta chains drawn from one sample of a study of T cells after yellow fever vaccination. TCRdb re-derived calls from the 5' RACE reads in MiXCR, one entry per CDR3 protein. Altogether approximately 260,000 distinct CDR3 sequences are present, under 15% being singletons, with the ten largest covering roughly 0.5%. The input for sequencing was CD4+ T cells sorted from PBMCs, taken 45 days after the yellow fever booster vaccination. All receptors come from a man under 40 who received the YFV17D yellow fever vaccine. Both conserved end residues are part of each CDR3. Each record gives: D gene, clone size, V gene, J gene, CDR3 DNA, CDR3 protein. D genes are given only for firm matches. Only part of the rows carry a size: once, few, many, or a class if the clone is expanded.

>.|.|TRBV27|TRBJ1-6
TGTGCCAGCAGTCTACTTAATTCACCCCTCCACTTT
CASSLLNSPLHF
>.|few|TRBV5-6|TRBJ1-6
TGTGCCAGCAGCCCGTTCGACAGTGTGGGTTCACCCCTCCACTTT
CASSPFDSVGSPLHF
>.|.|TRBV20-1|TRBJ2-1
TGCAGTGCTAGAGCTCTTAACTTTTACAATGAGCAGTTCTTC
CSARALNFYNEQFF
>.|many|TRBV6-5|TRBJ1-1
TGTGCCAGCAGTTACTCGACGAGGGGTTGGGGCACTGAAGCTTTCTTT
CASSYSTRGWGTEAFF
>.|.|TRBV7-9|TRBJ2-5
TGTGCCAGCAGCTTAGTTTCTGGGTACCGCCTTCAAGAGACCCAGTACTTC
CASSLVSGYRLQETQYF
>.|few|TRBV2|TRBJ2-4
TGTGCCAGCAGCACCAAAAACATTCAGTACTTC
CASSTKNIQYF
>.|few|TRBV6-1|TRBJ2-5
TGTGCCAGCAGTCCCCGCCGGAGGTACCAAGAGACCCAGTACTTC
CASSPRRRYQETQYF
>.|few|TRBV20-1|TRBJ1-5
TGCAGTGCTCGACTAGTGGGGGGCGGCGGCAATCAGCCCCAGCATTTT
CSARLVGGGGNQPQHF
>TRBD2|.|TRBV20-1|TRBJ2-7
TGCAGTGCTCCACCAGCGGGGAGCTACGAGCAGTACTTC
CSAPPAGSYEQYF
>.|.|TRBV5-1|TRBJ2-7
TGCGCCAGCAGCTTGGCCGGTAGAGGGCAACCCTACGAGCAGTACTTC
CASSLAGRGQPYEQYF
>TRBD2|few|TRBV6-1|TRBJ2-1
TGTGCCAGCAGAGAGAGGACTAGCGGGACAAATGAGCAGTTCTTC
CASRERTSGTNEQFF
>.|.|TRBV20-1|TRBJ1-6
TGCAGTGCTAGAATCGGGGAAATTAATTCACCCCTCCACTTT
CSARIGEINSPLHF
>.|few|TRBV12-3/TRBV12-4|TRBJ2-3
TGTGCCAGCACCATGTGGGGTACTAGCACAGATACGCAGTATTTT
CASTMWGTSTDTQYF
>TRBD2|.|TRBV7-2|TRBJ2-1
TGTGCCAGCAGCTTCTTAGGGCGGGAGGTAGGAAATGAGCAGTTCTTC
CASSFLGREVGNEQFF
>.|few|TRBV7-2|TRBJ1-5
TGTGCCAGCAGCCCCCAACCCAGGGATCAGCCCCAGCATTTT
CASSPQPRDQPQHF
>.|.|TRBV18|TRBJ2-3
TGTGCCAGCTCACCAAAACTAGAGTCCTACACAGATACGCAGTATTTT
CASSPKLESYTDTQYF
>TRBD2|.|TRBV7-2|TRBJ2-4
TGTGCCAGCAGCTTATTTGCTAGCGGCCAAAACATTCAGTACTTC
CASSLFASGQNIQYF
>TRBD1|few|TRBV7-2|TRBJ1-2
TGTGCCAGCAGCCCCCTTACCGGGACAGGGCTCGTCTATGGCTACACCTTC
CASSPLTGTGLVYGYTF
>TRBD2|many|TRBV20-1|TRBJ2-5
TGCAGTGCTAGACCTAGCGGGAGAGAAGAGACCCAGTACTTC
CSARPSGREETQYF
>.|few|TRBV15|TRBJ2-4
TGTGCCACCACCAACGGAAGGGACACCAAAAACATTCAGTACTTC
CATTNGRDTKNIQYF
>.|.|TRBV20-1|TRBJ1-5
TGCAGTGCGCGACAAAGCAATCAGCCCCAGCATTTT
CSARQSNQPQHF
>.|.|TRBV21-1|TRBJ2-7
TGTGCCAGCAGCAAAGCGGATGTAGCGGGAGCCTACGAGCAGTACTTC
CASSKADVAGAYEQYF
>.|few|TRBV5-1|TRBJ2-3
TGCGCCAGCGCTCTCCAGGGTAATGGACCAGATACGCAGTATTTT
CASALQGNGPDTQYF
>.|.|TRBV11-1|TRBJ2-5
TGTGCCAGCAGCTTAGAAGTCCTTTCGGAGACCCAGTACTTC
CASSLEVLSETQYF
>TRBD1|.|TRBV28|TRBJ2-2
TGTGCCAGCAGAAGACAGGGGTTCACCGGGGAGCTGTTTTTT
CASRRQGFTGELFF
>.|.|TRBV13|TRBJ1-1
TGTGCCAGCAGCTCTCGGACAGCGGGCGGGAACACTGAAGCTTTCTTT
CASSSRTAGGNTEAFF
>.|.|TRBV29-1|TRBJ2-1
TGCAGCGTTGATGGAGTGAACAATGAGCAGTTCTTC
CSVDGVNNEQFF
>.|.|TRBV5-1|TRBJ2-4
TGCGCCAGCAGTTCCCCCGACGGAGGGCGAAACATTCAGTACTTC
CASSSPDGGRNIQYF
>TRBD2|few|TRBV2|TRBJ2-1
TGTGCCAGACAGGGTAGCGGGACCTACAATGAGCAGTTCTTC
CARQGSGTYNEQFF
>.|.|TRBV28|TRBJ1-6
TGTGCCAGCACCGGAGGGAGGGCCCTCCACTTT
CASTGGRALHF
>.|.|TRBV20-1|TRBJ1-6
TGCAGTGCTAGTTTGATTTATAATTCACCCCTCCACTTT
CSASLIYNSPLHF
>.|.|TRBV6-2/TRBV6-3|TRBJ2-7
TGTGCCAGCAGTTACTCAGTAGTTGAGCAGTACTTC
CASSYSVVEQYF
>TRBD1|few|TRBV7-2|TRBJ1-2
TGTGCCAGCAGCCCGGACAGGGTCTATGGCTACACCTTC
CASSPDRVYGYTF
>.|.|TRBV5-5|TRBJ2-7
TGTGCCAGCAGCTTTATCGGCTACGAGCAGTACTTC
CASSFIGYEQYF
>TRBD2|.|TRBV5-4|TRBJ2-5
TGTGCCAGCAGTACTGGACTAGCGGGACAAGAGACCCAGTACTTC
CASSTGLAGQETQYF
>.|once|TRBV29-1|TRBJ2-2
TGCAGCGTTGAAAGGGGATCCACCGGGGAGCTGTTTTTT
CSVERGSTGELFF
>TRBD2|many|TRBV20-1|TRBJ2-1
TGCAGTGCTAGAGCCCCGAGCAGACTAGCAGGCGATGAGCAGTTCTTC
CSARAPSRLAGDEQFF
>TRBD2|.|TRBV24-1|TRBJ2-3
TGTGCCACCAGTGAGGAAGGGACTAGCGGGAAGTCGGATACGCAGTATTTT
CATSEEGTSGKSDTQYF
>TRBD1|.|TRBV7-2|TRBJ1-5
TGTGCCAGCAGCTTAGGTTCAGGGGGCTTTGGCAATCAGCCCCAGCATTTT
CASSLGSGGFGNQPQHF
>.|few|TRBV14|TRBJ2-3
TGTGCCAGCAGCCAAGAAGGGTGGGGCGGTGATACGCAGTATTTT
CASSQEGWGGDTQYF
>.|.|TRBV29-1|TRBJ1-1
TGCAGCGTCGCGACTGCGAACACTGAAGCTTTCTTT
CSVATANTEAFF
>TRBD1|many|TRBV28|TRBJ2-7
TGTGCCAGCAGTAGACAGGGTACCCACGAGCAGTACTTC
CASSRQGTHEQYF
>TRBD2|.|TRBV18|TRBJ2-7
TGTGCCAGCTCACCACCGTCGCGGGAGGGGTACGAGCAGTACTTC
CASSPPSREGYEQYF
>.|many|TRBV20-1|TRBJ1-6
TGCAGTGCTAGAGAGGGGAGCTCCTATAATTCACCCCTCCACTTT
CSAREGSSYNSPLHF
>.|.|TRBV7-6|TRBJ1-1
TGTGCCAGCAGCAAAAGTAGGGGGACGGGTGAAGCTTTCTTT
CASSKSRGTGEAFF
>.|many|TRBV20-1|TRBJ1-5
TGCAGTGCTAGATCAGGGGGCAATCAGCCCCAGCATTTT
CSARSGGNQPQHF
>TRBD1|few|TRBV6-1|TRBJ2-1
TGTGCCAGCAGAAGGGACAGGGGGATAGGTGAGCAGTTCTTC
CASRRDRGIGEQFF
>.|.|TRBV5-1|TRBJ2-1
TGCGCCAGCAGCTTGGAGTCCGATATCCAGTTCTTC
CASSLESDIQFF
>TRBD2|many|TRBV5-1|TRBJ2-3
TGCGCCAGCAGCGTTTTAGCGGGCGCGCCGGGGGGAGATACGCAGTATTTT
CASSVLAGAPGGDTQYF
>TRBD2|few|TRBV5-1|TRBJ2-1
TGCGCCAGCAGCTTCAAAGCGGGAGGGGAGCAGTTCTTC
CASSFKAGGEQFF
>TRBD2|few|TRBV4-3|TRBJ2-2
TGCGCCAGCAGCTCAAAGGCGGGAGGGGTCACCGGGGAGCTGTTTTTT
CASSSKAGGVTGELFF